The T cell receptor (beta chain) described here comes from a study of CD8+ T cells in alopecia areata (dated by TCRdb to the late 2010s). Some background on the complete study: The treated patients, all with moderate-to-severe alopecia areata, were enrolled in an open-label pilot trial of oral tofacitinib given at 5 to 10 mg twice daily. Patients stayed on tofacitinib for 6 to 18 months and then had 6 months of follow-up off drug so that delayed response and recurrence could be assessed. For the treated patients, the SALT score, which quantifies what percentage of scalp surface area is affected, served as the measure of disease severity. High-throughput TCRbeta sequencing was used to examine T cell clonal expansion in alopecia areata in both the C3H/HeJ mouse model and human patients. Scalp tissue and sorted CD4+ and CD8+ peripheral blood T cells from patchy and totalis/universalis alopecia areata patients and from healthy controls were covered by human TCRbeta sequencing. Tofacitinib-treated patients had biopsies at baseline and at 4 and 24 weeks of treatment, with a later scalp biopsy in several patients. Clonality in the scalp was compared among normal scalp (n=4), patchy alopecia areata scalp (n=8), and alopecia totalis/universalis scalp (n=8). The RNA source kit depended on sample type: the PAXgene miRNA kit for fixed scalp, the miRNeasy kit for PBMCs, and the RNeasy kit for mouse skin. TCRbeta CDR3 regions were amplified by immunoSEQ multiplex PCR using 35 Vbeta forward and 13 Jbeta reverse primers.

The CDR3 has 16 amino acids, counting the end cysteine and phenylalanine. Only CDR3 DNA is held: 48 bases, read in frame from base 1. Relative to germline, V is 0 bases shorter and J is 4 bases shorter, with 14 bases between their ends. CDR1 LGHNT and CDR2 FRNRAP are derived from the germline V gene. The library was obtained by the immunoSEQ multiplex PCR assay. For TCR sequencing, RNA was extracted from every sample and reverse transcribed into cDNA to serve as template. First-strand cDNA was synthesized with SuperScript III using a 2:1 mix of oligo-dT and random hexamers. A synthetic immune receptor repertoire was used to gauge amplification bias, and whatever bias remained was removed computationally. The authors processed their data as follows. Raw reads were preprocessed to remove errors, and CDR3 was defined by IMGT conventions from the conserved cysteine to phenylalanine. To get clonality, Shannon entropy was normalized by log2 of the number of productive unique TCRs and the result was subtracted from 1. Scalp TCRbeta sequences were cross-referenced with sorted blood CD4 and CD8 repertoires so that the CD4 or CD8 identity of scalp clones could be inferred. TCRdb carries this immuneACCESS record with in-frame sequences only. Its versions omit some clonotypes, under half of them owing to an unresolved V gene in the studies checked, with the rest unexplained. The DNA was the basis for D and trimming; V, J and clone size are from that table. In all, the sample holds some 180,000 clones, and about 51% of those were seen once. In total, the top ten clones hold around 10% of the sample.

The treatment or condition tag for this specimen amounts to: oral pan-JAK inhibitor, 5-10 mg twice daily. Lesional scalp punch biopsies and peripheral blood were obtained from alopecia areata patients. After PBMCs were isolated by density centrifugation and stained for CD3, CD4 and CD8, a FACSAria was used to sort CD4+ and CD8+ T cells. What the work shows at the level of the full study, not this receptor alone: Unlike mouse skin, where gammadelta T cells dominate, normal human skin contains resident alphabeta T cells that get sequenced too, which complicates analysis of the scalp TCR repertoire. Lesional scalp, especially in alopecia totalis/universalis, showed higher clonality and more expanded CD8+ clones than normal scalp, suggesting antigenic drive. With tofacitinib, both scalp clonality and the number of expanded CD8+ clones among the top 100 scalp clones went down significantly. The treated cohort was small, with a single nonresponder, so links between baseline CD8+ expansion and response need larger studies. Shared TCR sequences between patients were less evident than in mice, which may be partly attributable to HLA diversity in the patient population. During tofacitinib treatment, many expanded lesional clones remained in scalp and blood, and this persistence may partly explain relapse after treatment is stopped.

A word on this clone: The target of this receptor is not known. Base qualities are not recorded, but no much larger clone differs from it by a single base.

The chain is encoded by TRBV12-5 joined to TRBJ2-3, with TRBD2 as a weak D call on 6 bases. This TCR was sampled from a human donor with alopecia areata. Sequences were derived from CD8+ T cells sorted from blood, sampled at roughly week 52, from a patient treated with tofacitinib. The DNA sequence is given as TGTGCTAGTGGTTTGGTACTGAGTAGCGGATCAGATACGCAGTATTTT. Translated, this gives CASGLVLSSGSDTQYF.